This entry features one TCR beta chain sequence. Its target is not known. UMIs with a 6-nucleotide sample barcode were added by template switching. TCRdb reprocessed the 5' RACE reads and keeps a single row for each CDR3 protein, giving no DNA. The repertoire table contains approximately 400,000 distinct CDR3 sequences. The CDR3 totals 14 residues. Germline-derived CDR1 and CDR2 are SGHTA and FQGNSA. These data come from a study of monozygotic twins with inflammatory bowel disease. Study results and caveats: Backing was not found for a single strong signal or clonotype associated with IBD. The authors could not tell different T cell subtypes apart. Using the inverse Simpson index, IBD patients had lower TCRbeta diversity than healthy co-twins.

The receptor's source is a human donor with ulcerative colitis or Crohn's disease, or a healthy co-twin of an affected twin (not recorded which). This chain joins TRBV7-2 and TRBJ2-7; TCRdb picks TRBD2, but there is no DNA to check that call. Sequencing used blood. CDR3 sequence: CASSPRDWSYEQYF.